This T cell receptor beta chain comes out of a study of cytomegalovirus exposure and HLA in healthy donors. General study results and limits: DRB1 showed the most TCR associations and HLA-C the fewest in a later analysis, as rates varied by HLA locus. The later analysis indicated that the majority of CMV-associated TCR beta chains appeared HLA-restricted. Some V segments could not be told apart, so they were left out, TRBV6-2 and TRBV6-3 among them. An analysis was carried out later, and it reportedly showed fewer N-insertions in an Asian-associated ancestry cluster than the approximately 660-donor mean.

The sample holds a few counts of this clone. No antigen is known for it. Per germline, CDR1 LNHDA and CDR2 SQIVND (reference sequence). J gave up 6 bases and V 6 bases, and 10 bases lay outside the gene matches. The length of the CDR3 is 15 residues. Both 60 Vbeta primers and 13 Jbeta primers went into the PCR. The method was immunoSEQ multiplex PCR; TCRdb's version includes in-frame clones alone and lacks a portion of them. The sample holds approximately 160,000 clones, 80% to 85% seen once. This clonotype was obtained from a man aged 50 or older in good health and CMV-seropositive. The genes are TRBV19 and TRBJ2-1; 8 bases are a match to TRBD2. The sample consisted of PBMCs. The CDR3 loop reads CASRLVSGGPNEQFF. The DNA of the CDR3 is TGTGCCAGTAGGCTTGTGTCGGGAGGGCCCAATGAGCAGTTCTTC.